The 25 T cell receptor beta chains in this list originate from one sample, sequenced in a study of shared clonotypes between healthy human individuals. Repertoires were generated with immunoSEQ multiplex PCR, while TCRdb's copy carries only in-frame clones and drops some. The sample contains 90,000 to 150,000 clones, around 68% of which appear only once. Sequencing used memory CD8+ T cells sorted from blood. Subset of the sample: CD45RO+ cells pooled with CCR7-negative TemRA cells. The receptors here all came from a woman between 25 and 40 years old in good health.

This sequence joins TRBV10-3 and TRBJ2-3; D is unresolved. V was pared by 6 bases and J by 7 bases, with 17 bases between. There are 14 residues in the CDR3. The germline CDR1 and CDR2 sequences are ENHRY and SYGVKD. CDR3: CAIREQVSLNTQYF. In nucleotides, the CDR3 is TGTGCCATCAGAGAGCAAGTCTCTCTCAATACGCAGTATTTT.

This rearrangement joins TRBV2 to TRBJ2-1; a possible D gene is TRBD1 (6 bases). The CDR3 runs 15 residues. V lost 3 bases and J 0 bases, leaving 9 bases between the germline ends. From germline, CDR1 is SNHLY and CDR2 FYNNEI. The CDR3 region is CASSEDSYSYNEQFF. Here the CDR3 DNA reads TGTGCCAGCAGTGAGGACAGCTACTCCTACAATGAGCAGTTCTTC.

This rearrangement joins TRBV7-2 to TRBJ2-1; 7 nucleotides line up with TRBD1. V lost 2 bases and J lost 3; bases outside the gene matches: 4. Per germline, CDR1 SGHTA and CDR2 FQGNSA. This CDR3 contains 15 residues. CDR3 in DNA: TGTGCCAGCAGCTTATCGGCAGGGGGCTACAATGAGCAGTTCTTC. Translated: CASSLSAGGYNEQFF. The full variable domain, completed using reference TRBV7-2 and TRBJ2-1, is GAGVSQSPSNKVTEKGKDVELRCDPISGHTALYWYRQSLGQGLEFLIYFQGNSAPDKSGLPSDRFSAERTGGSVSTLTIQRTQQEDSAVYLCASSLSAGGYNEQFFGPGTRLTVL.

The gene calls are TRBV10-3 and TRBJ1-5; D might be TRBD1 (6 bases). The CDR3 is 15 residues long. CDR1 and CDR2 from the germline V gene are ENHRY and SYGVKD. V lost 5 bases to trimming and J lost 5 bases, with 16 bases between them. The CDR3, as DNA: TGTGCCATCAGTTACAAACAGGGAGAGGATCAGCCCCAGCATTTT. As protein: CAISYKQGEDQPQHF.

Only one count was recorded for this clone. The chain couples TRBV6-5 to TRBJ2-7; D is uncertain. Germline CDR1 MNHEY, CDR2 SVGAGI. Between the trimmed V and J ends, which lost 4 bases and 3 bases, there was a span of 10 bases. This CDR3 has 13 residues. The CDR3 spells CASSWGKDYEQYF. The CDR3 DNA follows: TGTGCCAGCAGTTGGGGTAAGGACTACGAGCAGTACTTC.

This chain connects TRBV11-2 to TRBJ2-1; D unresolved. V was shortened by 1 base and J by 5 bases, with 9 bases between the two germline ends. This CDR3 has 14 amino acids. Looked up from germline, CDR1 is SGHAT and CDR2 is FQNNGV. The CDR3 here is CASSLAGYNNEQFF. In DNA form, the CDR3 reads TGTGCCAGCAGCTTAGCGGGCTACAACAATGAGCAGTTCTTC.

This clone was seen a handful of times. The chain is built from TRBV6-6 and TRBJ2-2; 8 bases agree with TRBD1. The ends lost 5 bases at V and 7 bases at J; junction bases unmatched: 9. This CDR3 is 15 amino acids long. Looked up from germline, CDR1 is MNHNY and CDR2 is SVGAGI (reference sequence). The CDR3 nucleotides are TGTGCCAGCAGTCCCTGGCAGGGGGCGGTCGGGGAGCTGTTTTTT. Protein: CASSPWQGAVGELFF.

This chain links TRBV15 with TRBJ2-5, with D perhaps TRBD2 (5 bases). Germline assignment: CDR1 LNHNV and CDR2 YYDKDF (reference sequence). The CDR3 totals 15 residues. The V end was cut by 5 bases, the J end by 1 base, with 14 bases between. The CDR3 nucleotides read TGTGCCACCAGCTCCTTGACTACCGTCCAAGAGACCCAGTACTTC. Translation: CATSSLTTVQETQYF.

The J gene is TRBJ2-7, the V gene TRBV29-1; D call uncertain. The CDR3 spans 12 residues. Germline V gene sequence: CDR1 SQVTM, CDR2 ANQGSEA. V dropped 7 bases and J dropped 3 bases, with 13 bases sitting between them. The CDR3 DNA is TGCAGCGGTGGGGTGGGGAACTACGAGCAGTACTTC. Translating it yields CSGGVGNYEQYF.

The chain employs TRBV7-6 and TRBJ2-7; tentatively, D is TRBD1 (6 bases). CDR3 length: 13 residues. Germline V CDR1 and CDR2: SGHVS, FNYEAQ. The germline V and J ends were trimmed by 4 bases and 13 bases, with 20 bases remaining between them. CDR3 loop: CASSSRSWGRVYF. The DNA of the CDR3 is TGTGCCAGCAGCTCACGCAGTTGGGGGCGCGTCTACTTC.

About this clone itself: A much larger clonotype is one base distant, so this may be a read error. V is TRBV27 and J is TRBJ2-7; no clear D. Germline CDR1 is MNHEY and CDR2 is SMNVEV (reference sequence). The CDR3 consists of 9 residues. V lost 6 bases and J lost 3, with 0 bases in between. CDR3 nucleotides: TGTGCCAGCAGCTACGAGCAGTACTTC. The encoded protein is CASSYEQYF.

The sample holds a few counts of this clone. In DNA form, the CDR3 reads TGTGCCAGCAGCAAAGATAAGAGCTACACCTTC. Its translation is CASSKDKSYTF. The J gene is TRBJ1-2, the V gene TRBV21-1. TRBV21-1 is a pseudogene. This CDR3 comprises 11 residues.

This clone has more than one count but fewer than ten. This chain uses TRBV9 with TRBJ2-1; D not certain. This CDR3 spans 14 amino acids. Trimming shortened V by 0 bases and J by 10 bases, and 14 bases separated the two germline ends. Germline V CDR1 and CDR2: SGDLS, YYNGEE. CDR3 loop: CASSVAWGTAEQFF. The CDR3 DNA follows: TGTGCCAGCAGCGTAGCTTGGGGAACGGCGGAGCAGTTCTTC.

The chain joins TRBV5-1 to TRBJ1-1; D is unresolved. Trimming stripped 7 bases from V and 0 bases from J, with 10 bases between. Germline assignment: CDR1 SGHRS and CDR2 YFSETQ. The CDR3 sequence is 13 residues long. As DNA, the CDR3 is TGCGCCAGCCACGCAGGACTGAACACTGAAGCTTTCTTT. It codes for CASHAGLNTEAFF.

This clone is deemed medium-sized (0.01 to 0.1%). The chain recombines TRBV6-1 with TRBJ2-2; D is possibly TRBD2 (6 bases). V lost 0 bases, J lost 4 bases, and 12 bases lay in between. Per the germline V gene, CDR1 is MNHNS and CDR2 is SASEGT. The CDR3 covers 16 residues. This CDR3 is CASSEADGSVTGELFF. In DNA form, the CDR3 reads TGTGCCAGCAGTGAAGCGGACGGGAGTGTCACCGGGGAGCTGTTTTTT.

This chain uses TRBV29-1 with TRBJ2-2; TRBD1 matches 8 bases. Germline V lookup: CDR1 SQVTM, CDR2 ANQGSEA. Trimming at V came to 3 bases and at J to 5 bases, leaving 8 bases not matched to a gene. The CDR3 consists of 15 residues. The CDR3 bases are TGCAGCGTTGACGGAGGACAGGGACGGACCGGGGAGCTGTTTTTT. As protein: CSVDGGQGRTGELFF.

The chain recombines TRBV15 with TRBJ2-7; 10 positions match TRBD2. This CDR3 region has 16 residues. Germline lookup yields CDR1 LNHNV and CDR2 YYDKDF (reference sequence). V dropped 1 base and J dropped 1; count of bases not matched to a gene: 4. The CDR3 DNA reads TGTGCCACCAGCAGAGGGGGACTAGCGCTATCCTACGAGCAGTACTTC. Encoded protein: CATSRGGLALSYEQYF.

The CDR3, as DNA: TGTGCCAGCAGCTTAGCAGGACTAGTCCCGACCTACGAGCAGTACTTC. Residues: CASSLAGLVPTYEQYF. The rearrangement uses TRBV7-6 and TRBJ2-7; TRBD2 matches at 7 bases. This CDR3 has 16 residues. After removal of 0 bases from V and 2 bases from J, the junction contained 7 bases not matched to a gene. The germline V gene has CDR1 SGHVS and CDR2 FNYEAQ.

This clone was recorded at least ten times. The chain couples TRBV25-1 to TRBJ2-7; D remains ambiguous. From germline, CDR1 is MGHDK and CDR2 SYGVNS. The CDR3 runs 14 residues. V was pared by 5 bases and J by 4 bases, with 15 bases between. In DNA, the CDR3 is TGTGCCAGCAGTCAGGTAGACTTCCGATACGAGCAGTACTTC. This codes for CASSQVDFRYEQYF.

The chain uses TRBV29-1 and TRBJ2-7; D ambiguous. The CDR3 has 12 residues. Germline assignment: CDR1 SQVTM and CDR2 ANQGSEA. V lost 3 bases and J 2 bases, leaving 8 bases between the germline ends. CDR3 loop: CSVEGSPYEQYF. The CDR3 region has the DNA TGCAGCGTTGAGGGCAGCCCCTACGAGCAGTACTTC.

This chain uses TRBV28 with TRBJ2-1, with D uncertain. The CDR3 length is 11 residues. Germline loops: CDR1 MDHEN, CDR2 SYDVKM. Trimming removed 6 bases at V and 7 bases at J, with 7 bases between. The CDR3 loop reads CASSQINEQFF. The CDR3 DNA is TGTGCCAGCAGCCAAATAAATGAGCAGTTCTTC.

This clone was recorded a few times. This chain uses TRBV2 with TRBJ1-4; TRBD1 might be the D (5 bases). With 11 bases removed from V and 6 bases from J, the gap between germline ends came to 22 bases. CDR1 and CDR2 from the germline V gene are SNHLY and FYNNEI. The CDR3 consists of 15 residues. CDR3 residues: CAGSVGGLEYEKLFF. In DNA form, the CDR3 reads TGTGCCGGCTCTGTGGGGGGACTAGAATATGAAAAACTGTTTTTT. Full variable domain (rest looked up from reference TRBV2 and TRBJ1-4): EPEVTQTPSHQVTQMGQEVILRCVPISNHLYFYWYRQILGQKVEFLVSFYNNEISEKSEIFDDQFSVERPDGSNFTLKIRSTKLEDSAMYFCAGSVGGLEYEKLFFGSGTQLSVL.

This chain connects TRBV5-1 to TRBJ2-1, with D perhaps TRBD1 or TRBD2 (5 bases each). With 4 bases removed from V and 9 bases from J, the gap between germline ends came to 14 bases. CDR3 length: 13 residues. In germline, CDR1 is SGHRS, CDR2 YFSETQ. The CDR3 DNA follows: TGCGCCAGCAGCACTAGACAGAGATTTGAGCAGTTCTTC. Translated: CASSTRQRFEQFF.

The chain is built from TRBV7-9 and TRBJ2-7; weak D call: TRBD2 (6 bases). This CDR3 spans 12 amino acids. The germline V gene encodes CDR1 SEHNR and CDR2 FQNEAQ (reference sequence). Trimming removed 3 bases at V and 4 bases at J, with 7 bases between. CDR3 DNA sequence: TGTGCCAGCAGCTTTAGCGGTTACGAGCAGTACTTC. Encoded protein: CASSFSGYEQYF.

The chain employs TRBV29-1 and TRBJ2-2; D is uncertain. Trimming took off 5 bases at V and 8 bases at J, with 6 bases between the two ends. CDR3 length: 10 amino acids. CDR1 is SQVTM and CDR2 is ANQGSEA in the germline V gene. DNA for the CDR3: TGCAGCGTTCTCATGGGGGAGCTGTTTTTT. Translating gives CSVLMGELFF.